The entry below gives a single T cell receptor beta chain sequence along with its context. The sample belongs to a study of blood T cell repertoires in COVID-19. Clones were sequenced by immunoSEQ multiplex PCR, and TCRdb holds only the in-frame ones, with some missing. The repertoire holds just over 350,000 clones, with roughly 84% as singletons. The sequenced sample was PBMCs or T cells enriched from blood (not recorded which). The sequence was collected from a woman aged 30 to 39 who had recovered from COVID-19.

DNA of the CDR3: TGCGCCAGCAGCCGAGGACTAGCGGGGCGGGGTACCGGGGAGCTGTTTTTT. The encoded protein is CASSRGLAGRGTGELFF. The chain has TRBV4-1 and TRBJ2-2; 12 nucleotides line up with TRBD2. V was clipped by 4 bases and J by 5 bases; unmatched bases: 8. There are 17 residues in the CDR3. From germline, CDR1 is MGHRA and CDR2 YSYEKL.